The clone carrying this T cell receptor beta chain was counted at least ten times. The antigen is not known. RNA transcripts yielded amplified TCR beta CDR3 regions. RT-PCR in the first round (using the HTBI primer set) targeted the TCR CDR3. Each CDR3 protein gets one entry after TCRdb re-called the multiplex PCR reads with MiXCR. The sample has around 350,000 distinct CDR3 sequences, about 18% seen once. The data are from a study of T cells in Graves' hyperthyroidism and ophthalmopathy. Study findings and constraints: In the analysis, a 13 V-J model separated ophthalmopathy from stable hyperthyroidism.

Patients were excluded because of uncontrolled infection, other autoimmune disease, pregnancy or lactation. Source material: blood. This TCR was sampled from a woman aged 18 to 35 with Graves' hyperthyroidism.

Written as DNA, the CDR3 is TGTGCCAGCAGCTTAGTTCGCTTCGTAAGCTATGGCTACACCTTC. It specifies CASSLVRFVSYGYTF. The rearrangement uses TRBV7-2 and TRBJ1-2, with no clear D. Germline loops: CDR1 SGHTA, CDR2 FQGNSA. V gave up 1 base and J gave up 4 bases, with 13 bases separating them. This CDR3 has 15 residues.